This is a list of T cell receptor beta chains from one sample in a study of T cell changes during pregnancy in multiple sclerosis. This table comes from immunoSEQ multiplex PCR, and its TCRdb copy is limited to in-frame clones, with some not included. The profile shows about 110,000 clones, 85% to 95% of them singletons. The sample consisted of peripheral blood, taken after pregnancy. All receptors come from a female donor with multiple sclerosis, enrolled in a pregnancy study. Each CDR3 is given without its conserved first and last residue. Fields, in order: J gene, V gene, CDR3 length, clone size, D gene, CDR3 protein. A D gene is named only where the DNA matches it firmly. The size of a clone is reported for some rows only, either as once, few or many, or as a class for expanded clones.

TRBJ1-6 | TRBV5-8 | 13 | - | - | ASSFTGTGGSPLH
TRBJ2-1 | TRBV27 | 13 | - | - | ASSPQGSSYNEQF
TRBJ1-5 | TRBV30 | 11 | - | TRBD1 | AWRQGQGQPQH
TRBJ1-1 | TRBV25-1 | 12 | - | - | ASSESRDVTEAF
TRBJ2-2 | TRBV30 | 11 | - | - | AWSGYRTGELF
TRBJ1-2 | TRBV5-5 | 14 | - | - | ASSLVGASMNYGYT
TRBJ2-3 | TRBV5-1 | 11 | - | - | ASSLAIPDTQY
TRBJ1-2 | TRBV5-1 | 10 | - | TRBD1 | ASGQGNYGYT
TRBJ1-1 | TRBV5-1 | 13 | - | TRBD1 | ASTRQGALDTEAF
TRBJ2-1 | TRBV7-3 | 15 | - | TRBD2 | ASSLNRASGLYNEQF
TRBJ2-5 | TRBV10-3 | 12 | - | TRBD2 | ATRGGGGGETQY
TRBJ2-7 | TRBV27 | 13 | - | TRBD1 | ASSPGRGPFYEQY
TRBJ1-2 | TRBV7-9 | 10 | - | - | ASGLDTYGYT
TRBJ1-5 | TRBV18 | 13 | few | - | ASSAGLNPNQPQH
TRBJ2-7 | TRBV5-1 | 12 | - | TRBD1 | ASSPGQGAGEQY
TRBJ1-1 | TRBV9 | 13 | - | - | ASSVGGPGGTEAF